The T cell receptor (beta chain) under discussion was sequenced for a study of graft-versus-host responses after intestinal transplantation. Libraries were prepared by immunoSEQ multiplex PCR; TCRdb keeps only in-frame clonotypes and omits some of them. The table lists some 87,000 clones, just under 95% of them singletons. For this clone: Antigen unknown.

The clonotype was recovered from a human donor who received an intestinal transplant. The material was unstimulated CD4+ T cells sorted from spleen or lymph node cells, obtained before intestinal transplant.

As DNA, the CDR3 is TGCGCCAGCCCAGTTTGGGGGGGACAGCCCCAGCATTTT. The encoded protein is CASPVWGGQPQHF. The rearrangement links TRBV23-1 to TRBJ1-5; possibly TRBD1 for D (5 bases). TRBV23-1 is given ORF status, its function remaining uncertain. V was cut by 8 bases and J by 7 bases, with 15 bases left in between. The CDR3 loop spans 13 amino acids.